This T cell receptor beta chain comes out of a study of blood T cells in healthy people across ages. Researchers collected approximately 9.5 milliliters of peripheral blood from every single donor. Isolating PBMCs gave at least 7 million of these cells per sample. Together with a sample-barcoded 5' primer, a J-beta primer mix was included in a second PCR lasting about 7 to 11 cycles. Each CDR3 protein is one row after TCRdb ran MiXCR on the 5' RACE reads. Among around 1,700,000 distinct CDR3 sequences listed, 28% were seen once. This CDR3 region has 16 residues. Germline values: CDR1 MNHEY, CDR2 SVGEGT.

The chain has TRBV6-2 or TRBV6-3 and TRBJ2-5; perhaps D is TRBD1 or TRBD2 (5 bases each). The DNA end favors TRBJ2-7, so the J call may be wrong. This TCR derives from a woman aged 25 to 45 in good health. The sequencing input was blood. The CDR3 protein is CASSYSTNLGAYEQYF. CDR3 nucleotides: TGTGCCAGCAGTTACTCTACAAACCTGGGGGCCTACGAGCAGTACTTC.